This T cell receptor (beta chain) was captured by sequencing in a study of T-cell memory formation after mild COVID-19. At the level of the study: Largely donor-specific sequence clusters came from two donors.

Study-level results: Contracting CD8+ clones were enriched in EMRA, CD4+ mainly in CM and EM. Day 15 to 85 contracting clones showed balanced CD4/CD8; later expanders leaned CD4+.

From 5'RACE with constant-segment primers came TCR alpha and TCR beta cDNA libraries that carried sample barcodes and UMIs. One entry per CDR3 protein, called by TCRdb with MiXCR from the 5' RACE reads. The sample holds some 290,000 distinct CDR3 sequences, roughly 16% seen once. Trimming cost V 5 bases and J 8 bases, with 16 bases left between them. This CDR3 is built from 15 residues. Germline V CDR1 and CDR2: MNHEY, SVGAGI. Worth noting for this clonotype: The antigen is not known.

The origin of this receptor is a man in his late teens or twenties who had mild COVID-19 (a few samples of this study predate the infection). Cell type and time point are not known. The rearrangement joins TRBV6-5 to TRBJ1-6; D is uncertain. Material for sequencing was PBMCs or a T cell subset sorted from them (not recorded which). The CDR3 coding sequence is TGTGCCAGCAGTCCTCGATGGTCGGTGGATTCACCCCTCCACTTT. It encodes CASSPRWSVDSPLHF.